This TCR beta chain appears in the sequencing data of a study of CD8 T cells in Susac syndrome. Study results and limitations: Around 16 Susac-specific public clones were found in total CD8+ repertoires and 5 or 6 in CD8+ TEMRA repertoires.

With regard to this clonotype: Its antigen is unidentified.

In contrast to the negatively isolated CD8+ and CD4+ T cells, TEMRA cells were FACS-enriched. Reverse transcription of roughly 0.45 to 1 ug RNA was performed with random hexamers. MiXCR, run by TCRdb on the immunoSEQ multiplex PCR reads, gives a single entry per CDR3 protein. The sample has about 90,000 distinct CDR3 sequences, approximately 96% seen once. The receptor was isolated from a human donor with Susac syndrome. Sequencing was done on a sample of CD8+ T cells from PBMCs.

CDR3: CASSRLAGGWETQYF. CDR3 bases: TGTGCCAGCAGCCGGCTGGCGGGGGGATGGGAGACCCAGTACTTC. The chain has TRBV27 and TRBJ2-5; TRBD2 matches at 8 bases. V lost 6 bases to trimming and J lost 5 bases; unmatched junction nucleotides: 11. The CDR3 contains 15 residues. The germline gives CDR1 MNHEY, CDR2 SMNVEV (reference sequence).